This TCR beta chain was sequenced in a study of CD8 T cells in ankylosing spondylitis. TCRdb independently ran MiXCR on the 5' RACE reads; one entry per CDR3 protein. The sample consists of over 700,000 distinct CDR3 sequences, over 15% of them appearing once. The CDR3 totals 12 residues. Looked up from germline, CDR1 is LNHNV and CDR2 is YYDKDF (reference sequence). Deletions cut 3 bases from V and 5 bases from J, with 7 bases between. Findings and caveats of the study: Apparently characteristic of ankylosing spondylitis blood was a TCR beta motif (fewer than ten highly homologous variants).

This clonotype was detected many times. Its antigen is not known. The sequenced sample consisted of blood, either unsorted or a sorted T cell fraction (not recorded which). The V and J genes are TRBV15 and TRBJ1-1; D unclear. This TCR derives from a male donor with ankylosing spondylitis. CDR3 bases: TGTGCCACCAGCAGGGGGAAAACTGAAGCTTTCTTT. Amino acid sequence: CATSRGKTEAFF. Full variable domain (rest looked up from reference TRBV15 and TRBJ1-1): DAMVIQNPRYQVTQFGKPVTLSCSQTLNHNVMYWYQQKSSQAPKLLFHYYDKDFNNEADTPDNFQSRRPNTSFCFLDIRSPGLGDTAMYLCATSRGKTEAFFGQGTRLTVV.